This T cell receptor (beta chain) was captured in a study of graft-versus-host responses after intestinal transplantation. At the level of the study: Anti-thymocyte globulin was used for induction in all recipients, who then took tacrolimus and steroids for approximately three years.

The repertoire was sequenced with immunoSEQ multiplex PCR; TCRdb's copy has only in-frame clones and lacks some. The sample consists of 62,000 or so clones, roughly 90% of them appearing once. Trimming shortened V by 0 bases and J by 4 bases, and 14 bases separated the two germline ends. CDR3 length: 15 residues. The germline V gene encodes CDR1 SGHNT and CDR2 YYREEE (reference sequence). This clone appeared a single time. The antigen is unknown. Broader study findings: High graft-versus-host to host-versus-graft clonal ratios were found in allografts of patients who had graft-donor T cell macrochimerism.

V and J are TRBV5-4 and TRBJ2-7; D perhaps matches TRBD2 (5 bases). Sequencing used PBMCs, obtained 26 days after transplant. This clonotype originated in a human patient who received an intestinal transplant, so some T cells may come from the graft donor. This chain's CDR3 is CASSLGGWLSYEQYF. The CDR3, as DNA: TGTGCCAGCAGCTTGGGAGGGTGGCTCTCTTACGAGCAGTACTTC.